Listed below are T cell receptor beta chains from one sample, sequenced in a study of T cell responses to AZD1222 COVID-19 vaccine. Produced via immunoSEQ multiplex PCR; TCRdb's table is partial and in-frame only. The repertoire includes 150,000 or so clones, roughly 90% of them detected once, and around 1.2% sits in the top ten. Sequencing was performed on peripheral blood, taken 28 days after the second AZD1222 dose. These receptors were collected from an adult who received the AZD1222 COVID-19 vaccine. The CDR3 runs from the conserved cysteine through the conserved F or W. The order of the fields is J gene, V gene, D gene, clone size, CDR3 DNA, CDR3 protein. D genes are given only for firm matches. Not all rows give a size; the values are once, few, many and, for expanded clones, a class.

J: TRBJ2-7; V: TRBV6-2/TRBV6-3; D: -; size: -; DNA: TGTGCCAGCAGTTACTCGTATCGCCTCGAGCAGTACTTC; CDR3: CASSYSYRLEQYF
J: TRBJ1-1; V: TRBV2; D: TRBD1; size: -; DNA: TGTGCCAGCATCAGCGACAGGGGGAACACTGAAGCTTTCTTT; CDR3: CASISDRGNTEAFF
J: TRBJ2-7; V: TRBV3-1/TRBV3-2; D: -; size: -; DNA: TGTGCCAGCAGCCAAGATTTAGGTACCTACGAGCAGTACTTC; CDR3: CASSQDLGTYEQYF
J: TRBJ1-2; V: TRBV29-1; D: TRBD1; size: -; DNA: TGCAGCGTTGCCACAGGGGTTGGTGGCTACACCTTC; CDR3: CSVATGVGGYTF
J: TRBJ1-1; V: TRBV7-8; D: -; size: -; DNA: TGTGCCAGCAGCTCAAGTCGGGAGGGCATAACTGAAGCTTTCTTT; CDR3: CASSSSREGITEAFF
J: TRBJ1-2; V: TRBV11-3; D: -; size: -; DNA: TGTGCCAGCAGCTTAGACGGAAACTATGGCTACACCTTC; CDR3: CASSLDGNYGYTF
J: TRBJ1-2; V: TRBV28; D: -; size: -; DNA: TGTGCCAGCAGTTTAAGGGCGGTTTATGGCTACACCTTC; CDR3: CASSLRAVYGYTF
J: TRBJ1-2; V: TRBV15; D: TRBD1; size: -; DNA: TGTGCCACCAGCAGGGGACCCGGACAGGGTTCGGCGTTTGGCTATGGCTACACCTTC; CDR3: CATSRGPGQGSAFGYGYTF
J: TRBJ1-2; V: TRBV5-4; D: -; size: -; DNA: TGTGCCAGCAGCTTAAAGGGCAGGGGCGGCGGCTACACCTTC; CDR3: CASSLKGRGGGYTF
J: TRBJ2-7; V: TRBV29-1; D: -; size: -; DNA: TGCAGCGTTCAAGAGACTAGCTACGAGCAGTACTTC; CDR3: CSVQETSYEQYF
J: TRBJ2-3; V: TRBV7-2; D: -; size: -; DNA: TGTGCCAGCAGCCCCGGACGCTCCGGGGATACGCAGTATTTT; CDR3: CASSPGRSGDTQYF
J: TRBJ2-5; V: TRBV2; D: -; size: -; DNA: TGTGCCAGCAGTGGGCCCCAGGTTGGGGAAGAGACCCAGTACTTC; CDR3: CASSGPQVGEETQYF
J: TRBJ1-1; V: TRBV3-1/TRBV3-2; D: -; size: -; DNA: TGTGCCAGCAGCCAAGAACGGGGGGGCACTGAAGCTTTCTTT; CDR3: CASSQERGGTEAFF
J: TRBJ2-1; V: TRBV25-1; D: TRBD2; size: -; DNA: TGTGCCAGCACCCCGGCTAGCGGTTGGGGGAATGAGCAGTTCTTC; CDR3: CASTPASGWGNEQFF
J: TRBJ2-7; V: TRBV5-6; D: TRBD2; size: -; DNA: TGTGCCAGCAGCCAGACTAGCGGGAGACCCTACGAGCAGTACTTC; CDR3: CASSQTSGRPYEQYF
J: TRBJ1-3; V: TRBV6-6; D: -; size: once; DNA: TGTGCCAGCAGTTACCGGGGTGTGGACACCATATATTTT; CDR3: CASSYRGVDTIYF
J: TRBJ1-5; V: TRBV24-1; D: -; size: -; DNA: TGTGCCACCAGTGACACAGGGTTGCAGCCCCAGCATTTT; CDR3: CATSDTGLQPQHF
J: TRBJ1-5; V: TRBV7-2; D: -; size: once; DNA: TGTGCCAGCAGCTTAGTCGAGACCAATCGGCCCCAGCATTTT; CDR3: CASSLVETNRPQHF
J: TRBJ2-2; V: TRBV11-3; D: -; size: -; DNA: TGTGCCAGCAGCTTTTCTCCCGGGGAGCTGTTTTTT; CDR3: CASSFSPGELFF
J: TRBJ2-1; V: TRBV29-1; D: -; size: -; DNA: TGCAGCGTTGAATTGTTACAGGGCTTTGGTAATGAGCAGTTCTTC; CDR3: CSVELLQGFGNEQFF
J: TRBJ1-4; V: TRBV6-6; D: TRBD1; size: -; DNA: TGTGCCACCAAAGGGACAGGGAAAAATGAAAAACTGTTTTTT; CDR3: CATKGTGKNEKLFF
J: TRBJ2-2; V: TRBV7-9; D: TRBD2; size: -; DNA: TGTGCCAGCAGTTATGACAAAGCGGGAGTGAGCACCGGGGAGCTGTTTTTT; CDR3: CASSYDKAGVSTGELFF
J: TRBJ2-7; V: TRBV28; D: -; size: -; DNA: TGTGCCAGCAGTCCAATTCGGACTGGGGTGGGCCAGCAGTACTTC; CDR3: CASSPIRTGVGQQYF
J: TRBJ2-1; V: TRBV27; D: -; size: -; DNA: TGTGCCAGCAGGACAACATCCCCTAAGGAGTCCTACAATGAGCAGTTCTTC; CDR3: CASRTTSPKESYNEQFF
J: TRBJ2-5; V: TRBV24-1; D: TRBD1; size: -; DNA: TGTGCCACCAGTGATTTGAGACAGGGGAATGGGAAGACCCAGTACTTC; CDR3: CATSDLRQGNGKTQYF
J: TRBJ1-2; V: TRBV5-1; D: -; size: -; DNA: TGCGCCAGCAGCTTAACAGCGGGGGAGGATGGCTACACCTTC; CDR3: CASSLTAGEDGYTF
J: TRBJ1-5; V: TRBV5-5; D: TRBD1; size: -; DNA: TGTGCCAGCAGCGGAGGGGGCCAGGGTCAGCCCCAGCATTTT; CDR3: CASSGGGQGQPQHF
J: TRBJ1-6; V: TRBV6-5; D: TRBD1; size: -; DNA: TGTGCCAGCTTCCGGGACAGGGCTTATAATTCACCCCTCCACTTT; CDR3: CASFRDRAYNSPLHF
J: TRBJ2-5; V: TRBV2; D: TRBD2; size: -; DNA: TGTGCCAGGTCGGGACTAACACCAGAGACCCAGTACTTC; CDR3: CARSGLTPETQYF
J: TRBJ1-2; V: TRBV7-8; D: -; size: few; DNA: TGTGCCAGCAGCTTAGGACCCGGATTTAACTATGGCTACACCTTC; CDR3: CASSLGPGFNYGYTF
J: TRBJ2-1; V: TRBV7-9; D: TRBD2; size: -; DNA: TGTGCCAGCAGCCCGGGGGGGGCCCTAGATAGTCAGTTCTTC; CDR3: CASSPGGALDSQFF
J: TRBJ2-7; V: TRBV6-2/TRBV6-3; D: TRBD1; size: once; DNA: TGTGCCAGCAGTTACTCGAGGGACAGGGGTTACTACGAGCAGTACTTC; CDR3: CASSYSRDRGYYEQYF
J: TRBJ2-3; V: TRBV15; D: -; size: once; DNA: TGTGCCACCAGCCCAAGCGGCCGCACAGATACGCAGTATTTT; CDR3: CATSPSGRTDTQYF
J: TRBJ2-7; V: TRBV7-9; D: -; size: -; DNA: TGTGCCAGCAGCTTAGGAACAGGTCTCAACGAGCAGTACTTC; CDR3: CASSLGTGLNEQYF
J: TRBJ1-1; V: TRBV6-6; D: -; size: few; DNA: TGTGCCAGCAGTTCAGGGGTCAAAGGGACTGAAGCTTTCTTT; CDR3: CASSSGVKGTEAFF
J: TRBJ2-1; V: TRBV7-3; D: TRBD2; size: -; DNA: TGTGCCAGCAGCCCCATTGGACTAGCGGGGGCCGATGAGCAGTTCTTC; CDR3: CASSPIGLAGADEQFF
J: TRBJ2-7; V: TRBV5-6; D: TRBD2; size: -; DNA: TGTGCCAGCAGCCCGGCGACTAGCGGGGGGTCTTACGAGCAGTACTTC; CDR3: CASSPATSGGSYEQYF
J: TRBJ1-1; V: TRBV6-5; D: TRBD1; size: -; DNA: TGTGCCAGCAGTTACCCAGGGGGCACTGAAGCTTTCTTT; CDR3: CASSYPGGTEAFF
J: TRBJ2-1; V: TRBV5-1; D: -; size: -; DNA: TGCGCCAGCAGCTTGGTGTACAATGAGCAGTTCTTC; CDR3: CASSLVYNEQFF
J: TRBJ2-1; V: TRBV14; D: TRBD2; size: -; DNA: TGTGCCAGCAGCCTAGAGGCCTGGACTAGCGGGACAGGTGAGCAGTTCTTC; CDR3: CASSLEAWTSGTGEQFF
J: TRBJ2-1; V: TRBV3-1/TRBV3-2; D: TRBD2; size: -; DNA: TGTGCCAGCAGCCAGGTTACTAGCGGCTCCTACAATGAGCAGTTCTTC; CDR3: CASSQVTSGSYNEQFF
J: TRBJ1-5; V: TRBV24-1; D: -; size: -; DNA: TGTGCCACCAGTGATTTGCGGAGCAATCAGCCCCAGCATTTT; CDR3: CATSDLRSNQPQHF
J: TRBJ1-6; V: TRBV10-1; D: TRBD1; size: -; DNA: TGCGCCAGCAGTGACAAACGGGACAGGGGTTCACCCCTCCACTTT; CDR3: CASSDKRDRGSPLHF
J: TRBJ1-4; V: TRBV5-4; D: TRBD1; size: -; DNA: TGTGCCAGCAGCTTGGGCAGCCAGGGGGGAGAAAAACTGTTTTTT; CDR3: CASSLGSQGGEKLFF
J: TRBJ1-1; V: TRBV19; D: -; size: -; DNA: TGTGCCAGTAGTATTCTCCTCCACAACAACCGGATGAACACTGAAGCTTTCTTT; CDR3: CASSILLHNNRMNTEAFF
J: TRBJ1-2; V: TRBV11-3; D: -; size: -; DNA: TGTGCCAGCAGCGCGGGGAGGGGGTATTATGGCTACACCTTC; CDR3: CASSAGRGYYGYTF
J: TRBJ2-2; V: TRBV5-1; D: -; size: once; DNA: TGCGCCAGCAGCTCCCGGGACGGGGAAACCGGGGAGCTGTTTTTT; CDR3: CASSSRDGETGELFF
J: TRBJ1-2; V: TRBV27; D: -; size: -; DNA: TGTGCCAGCAGGGCTTCGGGTCAGGGTCCCTATGGCTACACCTTC; CDR3: CASRASGQGPYGYTF
J: TRBJ2-7; V: TRBV7-9; D: -; size: -; DNA: TGTGCCAGCAGCTTAGATCGGGGCTCCGCCGAGCAGTACTTC; CDR3: CASSLDRGSAEQYF
J: TRBJ1-1; V: TRBV29-1; D: TRBD1; size: -; DNA: TGCAGCGTCGAGACAGGGGCGAAGTGGACTGAAGCTTTCTTT; CDR3: CSVETGAKWTEAFF
J: TRBJ1-1; V: TRBV28; D: -; size: -; DNA: TGTGCCAGCAGAGGACATGTTGCTTTCTTT; CDR3: CASRGHVAFF
J: TRBJ2-3; V: TRBV7-2; D: TRBD2; size: -; DNA: TGTGCCAGCAGCTTAGAGCGGGGGACAGATACGCAGTATTTT; CDR3: CASSLERGTDTQYF
J: TRBJ2-5; V: TRBV3-1/TRBV3-2; D: -; size: once; DNA: TGTGCCAGCAGCCAAGGGGACACCCCAGCGGAGCAAGAGACCCAGTACTTC; CDR3: CASSQGDTPAEQETQYF
J: TRBJ2-6; V: TRBV27; D: TRBD1; size: -; DNA: TGTGCCAGCAGTTTAACGGGACAGGGTTCGGGGGCCAACGTCCTGACTTTC; CDR3: CASSLTGQGSGANVLTF
J: TRBJ2-1; V: TRBV6-5; D: TRBD2; size: -; DNA: TGTGCCAGCAGTTCCTCTCTAGCGGGAGCCTACAATGAGCAGTTCTTC; CDR3: CASSSSLAGAYNEQFF
J: TRBJ1-2; V: TRBV28; D: -; size: -; DNA: TGTGCCAGCAGTCCCAGGACAAGACGTAACTATGGCTACACCTTC; CDR3: CASSPRTRRNYGYTF
J: TRBJ2-1; V: TRBV7-9; D: TRBD1; size: once; DNA: TGTGCCAGCAGCTTCACAGGGGGCGAGAGGGGTGAGCAGTTCTTC; CDR3: CASSFTGGERGEQFF